This T cell receptor beta chain comes out of a study of Siglec-9 on CD8 T cells in melanoma. Overall study results and limits: In melanoma tumors, a Siglec-9-marked effector memory CD8+ subset reportedly appeared to accumulate.

Using immunoSEQ multiplex PCR, the repertoire was profiled, and TCRdb retains in-frame clones only, with some absent. Here the sample spans roughly 30,000 clones, less than 85% being singletons. CDR1 is MGHRA, CDR2 YSYEKL, per germline. The CDR3 is 13 residues long. V lost 0 bases and J lost 9, with 12 bases in between. Note on this clone: Its antigen is still unknown.

What was sequenced was Siglec-9- CD8+ T cells sorted from blood. The chain uses TRBV4-1 and TRBJ2-7; D is undetermined. This TCR was recovered from a human donor in good health. CDR3 amino acids: CASSQEFLHPQYF. CDR3 bases: TGCGCCAGCAGCCAAGAGTTCCTCCACCCGCAGTACTTC.